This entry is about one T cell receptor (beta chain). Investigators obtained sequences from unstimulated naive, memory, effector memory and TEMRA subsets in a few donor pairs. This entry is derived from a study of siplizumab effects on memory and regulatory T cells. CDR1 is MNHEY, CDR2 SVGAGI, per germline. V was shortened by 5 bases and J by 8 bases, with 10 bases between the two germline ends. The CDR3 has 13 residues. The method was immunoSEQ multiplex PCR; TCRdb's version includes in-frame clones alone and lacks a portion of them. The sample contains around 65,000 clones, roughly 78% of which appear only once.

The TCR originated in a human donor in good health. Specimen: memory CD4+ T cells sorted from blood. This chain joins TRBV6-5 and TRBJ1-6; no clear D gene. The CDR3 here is CASSRLLDSPLHF. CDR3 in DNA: TGTGCCAGCAGTAGGTTGTTAGATTCACCCCTCCACTTT.